This TCR beta chain was sequenced for a study of regulatory T cells in long-lasting Graves disease. Study-level background: Graves' patients, diagnosed recently, had received antithyroid drugs under 3 months.

Documented time point: newly diagnosed GD, antithyroid drugs for less than 3 months. RNA from PBMCs was the source of the TCR library. The authors drew patients from an endocrinology department in Xi'an, China. CDR1 LNHDA and CDR2 SQIVND come from the germline V gene (reference sequence). The CDR3 runs to 15 residues. The V and J ends lost 1 base and 1 base respectively, with 10 bases between them. The authors built TCR beta libraries using iRepertoire HTBI primers and Arm-PCR of CDR3 regions. MiXCR was run by TCRdb on the multiplex PCR reads, yielding one entry per CDR3 protein. The sample yields 350,000 to 550,000 distinct CDR3 sequences, under 15% seen once. Worth noting for this clonotype: Its antigen remains unidentified.

Findings and limits, study-wide: Persistent cases of Graves' showed reduced TCR diversity relative to newly diagnosed patients. Thyroid tissue was not studied; only peripheral blood was.

A further study also used this sample, focusing on T cells in Graves' hyperthyroidism and ophthalmopathy.

The sample consisted of peripheral blood mononuclear cells (PBMCs), taken at new diagnosis, from a patient treated with antithyroid drugs. This chain uses TRBV19 with TRBJ1-1; no reliable D call. The receptor's source is a woman between 25 and 40 years old with Graves disease. In nucleotides, the CDR3 is TGTGCCAGTAGTATAGTCAGCCACTGGAACACTGAAGCTTTCTTT. Amino acid sequence: CASSIVSHWNTEAFF.